This section outlines one T cell receptor beta chain sequence together with its context. Its target antigen remains unknown. The sample holds no much larger clone one base away, and base qualities are not on file. Counted from cysteine to phenylalanine, this CDR3 has 14 amino acids. Only the CDR3 region is kept as DNA, spanning 42 bases read in frame from base 1. Trimming at the junction amounts to 2 bases on V and 0 bases on J, and the germline ends lie 7 bases apart. CDR1 MDHEN and CDR2 SYDVKM are derived from the germline V gene. The data are from a study of response to subunit inactivated influenza vaccine (dated by TCRdb to between 2018 and 2020). With regard to the full study: To follow how T cells responded to a trivalent subunit inactivated influenza vaccine, the researchers relied on deep quantitative profiling of the T cell receptor repertoire. Points the paper makes about the study in general: It was suggested by the authors that each seasonal influenza vaccination may recruit only a limited number of new T cells.

Library preparation used RT-PCR. The sequencer listed for this sample is Illumina HiSeq 2500. The public reads were run again by TCRdb, first through fastp at Q25 and then through MiXCR, and only productive beta chains were kept. Each record represents a unique CDR3 protein, reported with the most common genes and DNA among its rows. The sample contains 500,000 to 700,000 distinct CDR3 sequences, 20% to 25% of them found a single time. Together, the top ten hold roughly 2.8% of the sample. These data also featured in a second study, about T cells expressing NK-cell markers. As that second study puts it: TCR beta cDNA libraries were made by 5'RACE template switching that added a universal primer site and unique molecular identifiers. In sorted CD3+CD56+NKG2C+, CD3+CD56+NKG2C- and CD3+CD56-NKG2C+ T-cell subsets from eight donors, TCR beta-chain repertoires were profiled. Seven of the eight sequenced donors were HCMV-seropositive and one was HCMV-seronegative. To restrict sorting to alphabetaTCR-expressing T cells, an anti-gammadeltaTCR antibody was added in several experiments. In six donors, the dominant CD3+CD56+NKG2C+ clonotypes ranked among the top 10 CD8+ clonotypes, making up roughly 1.0-8% of CD8+ T cells. Those dominant clonotypes were again the most abundant among CD3+CD56-NKG2C+ cells in four donors, at about 25-60.1%. Whether the expanded NKG2C-expressing T cell clones were specific for HCMV antigens was left unclear. The eight sequenced donors were randomly selected healthy volunteers, three men and five women. A commercial ELISA kit detecting HCMV-specific IgG in serum was used to determine HCMV serostatus. Ficoll density gradient centrifugation was used to isolate peripheral blood mononuclear cells from blood. Magnetic immunoseparation with Miltenyi isolation kits was used to isolate CD4+ and CD8+ T cells from PBMC. Priming for cDNA synthesis came from the TCR beta constant segment, and two successive PCR amplification steps followed. Libraries were sequenced as 2 x 150 bp reads on Illumina HiSeq 2000/2500, MiSeq or NextSeq. Reads were demultiplexed and grouped by UMI with MIGEC, and clonotypes were assembled and quantified with MiTCR. To exclude erroneous sequences, any TCR cDNA sequence not supported by at least two reads was discarded. Downstream repertoire analysis used the tcR package, and clonotypes were matched across fractions by CDR3 nucleotide sequence plus V segment. VDJmatch was used to annotate antigen specificity against VDJdb, with one amino acid substitution allowed in CDR3.

Sequenced here: CD4+ T cells sorted from PBMCs, sampled approximately 12 days after vaccination. The rearrangement joined TRBV28 to TRBJ1-1; the D gene cannot be named for sure. The receptor comes from a man between 50 and 59 years old who received an inactivated influenza vaccine. Donor details come from another sample of the same person, matched by shared clones. The base sequence is TGTGCCAGCAGTTTACGGCAGTTGAACACTGAAGCTTTCTTT. Its product reads: CASSLRQLNTEAFF.